These 10 T cell receptor beta chains came from one sample sequenced in a study of cytomegalovirus exposure and HLA in healthy donors. The PCR used 60 Vbeta and 13 Jbeta primers. Profiling relied on immunoSEQ multiplex PCR, and the TCRdb table lists in-frame clones only, not all of them. The sample records about 130,000 clones, more than 80% being singletons. Sequencing input: PBMCs. The receptors here all came from a woman aged 25-40 years in good health and CMV-seropositive.

In DNA form, the CDR3 reads TGTGCCAGCAGTTCGACAGGGCCCGGAGCAGATACGCAGTATTTT. Translated: CASSSTGPGADTQYF. The chain links TRBV6-1 to TRBJ2-3, with TRBD1 matching over 7 bases. Trimming at V came to 5 bases and at J to 4 bases, leaving 9 bases not matched to a gene. From germline, CDR1 is MNHNS and CDR2 SASEGT. There are 15 residues in the CDR3.

V gene TRBV11-1 combines with J gene TRBJ2-7, with D possibly matching TRBD2 (6 bases). The CDR3 is 14 amino acids. V was pared by 4 bases and J by 0 bases, with 10 bases between. CDR1 is SGHAT and CDR2 is FQDESV in the germline V gene (reference sequence). DNA of the CDR3: TGTGCCAGCAGCTCGGGACTTAGCTCCTACGAGCAGTACTTC. It encodes CASSSGLSSYEQYF.

The CDR3 protein is CASSLVTGGTEAFF. The CDR3 DNA is TGTGCCAGCAGTTTGGTGACGGGAGGCACTGAAGCTTTCTTT. The chain recombines TRBV28 with TRBJ1-1; no definite D call. The germline V and J ends were trimmed by 3 bases and 4 bases, with 12 bases remaining between them. The CDR3 totals 14 residues. Germline V gene sequence: CDR1 MDHEN, CDR2 SYDVKM.

V and J are TRBV6-1 and TRBJ2-4, with a weak D call TRBD2 (5 bases). Germline CDR1 is MNHNS and CDR2 is SASEGT. Trimming pared 5 bases from V and 6 bases from J, leaving 11 bases between. This CDR3 contains 13 residues. The CDR3 spells CASSPSGGNIQYF. The CDR3 region has the DNA TGTGCCAGCAGTCCCTCAGGAGGAAACATTCAGTACTTC.

The gene calls are TRBV9 and TRBJ1-2, with a possible D match to TRBD1 (6 bases). This CDR3 has 13 amino acids. Germline CDR1 and CDR2: SGDLS and YYNGEE. Trimming cost V 3 bases and J 7 bases, with 13 bases left between them. The CDR3 region is CASSAHQGSGYTF. For the CDR3, the DNA is TGTGCCAGCAGCGCCCACCAGGGGAGTGGCTACACCTTC.

The rearrangement uses TRBV28 and TRBJ2-7; TRBD1 matches at 7 bases. Trimming cost V 3 bases and J 5 bases; bases outside gene matches: 4. CDR1 and CDR2 (germline): MDHEN, SYDVKM. The CDR3 loop spans 13 amino acids. The DNA for the CDR3 is TGTGCCAGCAGTTTCCGACAGGGTGACGAGCAGTACTTC. Its translation: CASSFRQGDEQYF. Full variable domain (missing parts from reference TRBV28 and TRBJ2-7): DVKVTQSSRYLVKRTGEKVFLECVQDMDHENMFWYRQDPGLGLRLIYFSYDVKMKEKGDIPEGYSVSREKKERFSLILESASTNQTSMYLCASSFRQGDEQYFGPGTRLTVT.

V and J are TRBV5-6 and TRBJ2-7; 7 bases fit TRBD1. CDR3 size: 13 residues. V lost 4 bases and J lost 6; bases outside the gene matches: 7. CDR1 SGHDT and CDR2 YYEEEE come from the germline V gene. The CDR3 reads CASSGGQSFEQYF. CDR3 coding DNA: TGTGCCAGCAGCGGGGGACAGAGCTTCGAGCAGTACTTC.

The chain combines TRBV7-8 with TRBJ2-1, with 7 bases fitting TRBD1. This CDR3 spans 17 amino acids. The germline CDR1 and CDR2 sequences are SGHVS and FQNEAQ. Unmatched junction bases numbered 17, after V lost 4 bases and J lost 8 bases. Here the CDR3 DNA reads TGTGCCAGCAGCTCACGACATGACAGGGCTCTAGGAGATGAGCAGTTCTTC. This encodes CASSSRHDRALGDEQFF.

In its sample, this clone was seen once. This rearrangement joins TRBV28 to TRBJ1-5, with D perhaps matching TRBD1 (5 bases). V lost 7 bases, J lost 5 bases, and 9 bases lay in between. In germline, CDR1 is MDHEN, CDR2 SYDVKM. The CDR3 length is 12 residues. The CDR3 DNA is TGTGCCAGCACCAAGGGGCATCAGCCCCAGCATTTT. Encoded protein: CASTKGHQPQHF.

The rearrangement joins TRBV7-2 to TRBJ2-7, with 11 bases identical to TRBD1. The CDR3 consists of 14 residues. V lost 5 bases, J lost 9 bases, and 9 bases stayed unmatched. Germline V gene lookup returns CDR1 SGHTA and CDR2 FQGNSA. Written as DNA, the CDR3 is TGTGCCAGCAGCCCACCGGACAGGGGGCGCGTGCAGTACTTC. It codes for CASSPPDRGRVQYF. Based on the CDR3 plus reference TRBV7-2 and TRBJ2-7, the full variable domain is GAGVSQSPSNKVTEKGKDVELRCDPISGHTALYWYRQSLGQGLEFLIYFQGNSAPDKSGLPSDRFSAERTGGSVSTLTIQRTQQEDSAVYLCASSPPDRGRVQYFGPGTRLTVT.